Below, one T cell receptor (beta chain) is given with its context. This clonotype was counted many times. Its antigen is unknown. No clone much larger than this one lies a single base away; base qualities are absent. The study deep-sequenced TCR repertoires of sorted CD4+ and CD8+ blood T cells from severe aplastic anemia patients and healthy subjects. Ficoll-Paque density gradient centrifugation was used to isolate peripheral blood mononuclear cells. Before DNA extraction, CD4+ and CD8+ T cells were sorted with FACS or magnetic beads. The data derive from a study of CD8+CD57+ T cells in acquired aplastic anemia (dated by TCRdb to the late 2010s). Context from the whole study: DNA extracted from sorted CD4+ and CD8+ cells had a mean of around 3.3 ug, with a range of roughly 0.19 to 27.4 ug. Mean read counts for healthy donor samples were 8.5 million to 10.8 million for CD4+ cells and about 12 million for CD8+ cells.

Relative to germline, V is missing 5 bases and J is missing 5 bases, with 10 bases of the junction outside any gene match. The germline V gene provides CDR1 SGDLS and CDR2 YYNGEE. The CDR3 covers 15 residues, taking in both the cysteine and the phenylalanine. The DNA shown is the 45-base CDR3, in frame from base 1. Genomic DNA served as template for TCR beta VDJ combination and CDR3 sequence profiling. TCR repertoire sequencing was run on an Illumina HiSeq 2000. The study's own analysis went as follows. Repertoire assessment relied on Simpson's diversity index, CDR3 size and DJ length profiles, and TRBV/TRBJ rearrangement plots. The immunodominant clone was defined as the most abundant DNA sequence in deep sequencing data. CDR3 amino acid sequences were screened for sharing across subjects and compared with published repertoires and the VDJdb database. In TCRdb, the public reads were trimmed at Q25 with fastp and aligned with MiXCR, with productive beta chains retained. Rows with one shared CDR3 protein collapse into an entry with the most common genes and DNA. TCRdb, not the original authors, processed these V and J calls. This sample has under 200,000 distinct CDR3 sequences in its table, and around 40% of those were observed once. The ten largest clones represent approximately 1% of the sample.

Summary of the overall study and its limitations: Around 30 CD8+ CDR3 sequences were found to be shared between patients and controls, but these sequences appeared to be highly expressed in patients and within the immunodominant clones of the patients. No significant difference in CD8+ Simpson's diversity was found between patients and healthy controls (P=0.060).

The source is a human donor in good health. The chain is made from TRBV9 and TRBJ2-3; TRBD2 agrees with 8 junctional bases. Sample: sorted CD4+, CD8+, or CD8+CD57+ T cells (not recorded which) from PBMCs. At the DNA level, the sequence is TGTGCCAGCAGGAGGACTAGCCTTGAGGGAGATACGCAGTATTTT. Translated, this gives CASRRTSLEGDTQYF.